The rows below give T cell receptor beta chains drawn from one sample of a study of blood T cell repertoires in COVID-19. TCRdb keeps only in-frame clones here, not all; method: immunoSEQ multiplex PCR. The sample records about 300,000 clones, roughly nine tenths being singletons. Source material: PBMCs or T cells enriched from blood (not recorded which). The receptors shown here come from a woman between 25 and 40 years old who had recovered from COVID-19. CDR3s include the opening cysteine and the closing phenylalanine or tryptophan. Each record gives: D gene, V gene, J gene, clone size, CDR3 protein, CDR3 DNA. D genes are given only for firm matches. Clone size, where shown, is once, few, many, or a class for clones that have expanded.

-,TRBV10-3,TRBJ2-7,-,CAISDELGGYEQYF,TGTGCCATCAGTGATGAGTTAGGGGGCTACGAGCAGTACTTC
TRBD1,TRBV25-1,TRBJ1-2,-,CASSERDRGAVMAYTF,TGTGCCAGCAGTGAGCGCGACAGGGGGGCTGTGATGGCTTACACCTTC
-,TRBV12-3/TRBV12-4,TRBJ1-2,-,CASIGGGYGYTF,TGTGCCAGCATCGGGGGTGGCTATGGCTACACCTTC
-,TRBV18,TRBJ2-1,-,CASSPNTDYNEQFF,TGTGCCAGCTCACCAAACACAGACTACAATGAGCAGTTCTTC
TRBD2,TRBV5-1,TRBJ2-2,-,CASSLVSGANTGELFF,TGCGCCAGCAGCTTGGTTAGCGGGGCGAACACCGGGGAGCTGTTTTTT
-,TRBV6-2/TRBV6-3,TRBJ2-2,-,CASSYRTAITGELFF,TGTGCCAGCAGTTACCGGACAGCAATCACCGGGGAGCTGTTTTTT
TRBD1,TRBV5-1,TRBJ1-1,-,CASSLAYDRATNTEAFF,TGCGCCAGCAGCTTGGCCTACGACAGGGCCACTAACACTGAAGCTTTCTTT
TRBD1,TRBV10-3,TRBJ1-5,-,CATSGATRAEGRGQPQHF,TGTGCCACCTCTGGTGCGACGCGGGCGGAGGGCAGGGGGCAGCCCCAGCATTTT
TRBD2,TRBV7-2,TRBJ2-4,-,CASSLDLAGGTKNIQYF,TGTGCCAGCAGCTTAGATTTAGCGGGGGGAACCAAAAACATTCAGTACTTC
TRBD2,TRBV10-1,TRBJ2-3,-,CASSVGRGLAQYF,TGCGCCAGCAGTGTGGGTCGGGGACTAGCCCAGTATTTT
-,TRBV14,TRBJ1-2,-,CASSQAQTGGYTF,TGTGCCAGCAGCCAAGCCCAGACTGGCGGCTACACCTTC
-,TRBV5-1,TRBJ1-5,-,CASSYNTGPGQPQHF,TGCGCCAGCAGCTACAACACAGGGCCGGGTCAGCCCCAGCATTTT
-,TRBV5-1,TRBJ1-1,-,CASRGSAATEAFF,TGCGCCAGCAGGGGATCAGCGGCCACTGAAGCTTTCTTT
TRBD1,TRBV5-6,TRBJ1-6,-,CASSLVVGDRDSPLHF,TGTGCCAGCAGCTTGGTAGTAGGGGACAGGGATTCACCCCTCCACTTT
-,TRBV19,TRBJ1-1,-,CASSIGSRGGTEAFF,TGTGCCAGTAGTATAGGGTCCAGGGGAGGGACTGAAGCTTTCTTT
-,TRBV19,TRBJ2-7,-,CASSIGDSSSYEQYF,TGTGCCAGTAGTATTGGCGACTCGAGCTCCTACGAGCAGTACTTC
TRBD1,TRBV7-3,TRBJ2-2,once,CASRGGQGNTGELFF,TGTGCCAGCCGAGGGGGCCAAGGGAACACCGGGGAGCTGTTTTTT
-,TRBV10-3,TRBJ1-1,-,CAISVGAKTEAFF,TGTGCCATCAGTGTTGGGGCAAAAACTGAAGCTTTCTTT
-,TRBV30,TRBJ2-2,-,CAWEAGLNTGELFF,TGTGCCTGGGAGGCAGGGCTGAACACCGGGGAGCTGTTTTTT
-,TRBV6-2/TRBV6-3,TRBJ2-7,-,CASSTPGNSYEQYF,TGTGCCAGCAGTACCCCAGGGAACTCCTACGAGCAGTACTTC
-,TRBV5-4,TRBJ2-1,-,CASSLDPGWEQFF,TGTGCCAGCAGCTTGGACCCCGGGTGGGAGCAGTTCTTC
-,TRBV3-1/TRBV3-2,TRBJ1-4,-,CASSPETTNEKLFF,TGTGCCAGCAGCCCCGAGACAACTAATGAAAAACTGTTTTTT
-,TRBV30,TRBJ2-7,-,CAWHNAQGTYEQYF,TGTGCCTGGCACAACGCACAGGGAACCTACGAGCAGTACTTC
TRBD1,TRBV19,TRBJ1-4,-,CASSPGQINEKLFF,TGTGCCAGTAGTCCGGGACAGATTAATGAAAAACTGTTTTTT
TRBD2,TRBV5-1,TRBJ2-3,-,CASSTSGTRTDTQYF,TGCGCCAGCAGCACTAGCGGGACCCGCACAGATACGCAGTATTTT
-,TRBV27,TRBJ2-1,-,CASSLLQGIEQFF,TGTGCCAGCAGTTTACTTCAGGGTATAGAGCAGTTCTTC
TRBD1,TRBV6-6,TRBJ1-4,-,CASSPRTTGPSNEKLFF,TGTGCCAGCAGTCCCCGGACGACAGGGCCCAGTAATGAAAAACTGTTTTTT
-,TRBV7-6,TRBJ1-3,-,CASGGRRVSGNTIYF,TGTGCCAGCGGGGGCCGACGCGTCTCTGGAAACACCATATATTTT
-,TRBV7-9,TRBJ1-2,-,CASSLGGAPGYGYTF,TGTGCCAGCAGCCTCGGAGGAGCCCCGGGCTATGGCTACACCTTC
TRBD1,TRBV7-3,TRBJ2-5,-,CASSLPRTGGVEETQYF,TGTGCCAGCAGCTTACCGCGGACAGGGGGTGTAGAAGAGACCCAGTACTTC
TRBD1,TRBV7-2,TRBJ1-2,-,CASSQSGGGNYGYTF,TGTGCCAGCAGCCAATCAGGGGGCGGTAACTATGGCTACACCTTC
-,TRBV19,TRBJ2-3,-,CASRSPSTDTQYF,TGTGCCAGTAGGAGCCCAAGCACAGATACGCAGTATTTT
TRBD1,TRBV7-9,TRBJ1-3,-,CASSFGKPGQSSGNTIYF,TGTGCCAGCAGCTTCGGAAAACCGGGACAGAGCTCTGGAAACACCATATATTTT
TRBD1,TRBV4-2,TRBJ1-1,few,CASSLTGTNTEAFF,TGTGCCAGCAGTCTGACAGGGACGAACACTGAAGCTTTCTTT
TRBD2,TRBV25-1,TRBJ2-7,-,CASRSSGGYEQYF,TGTGCCAGCAGATCTAGCGGGGGTTACGAGCAGTACTTC
TRBD2,TRBV2,TRBJ2-1,-,CARRTGTSGPNEQFF,TGTGCCAGACGCACCGGGACTAGCGGCCCCAATGAGCAGTTCTTC
-,TRBV6-5,TRBJ1-1,-,CASTPTSLTEAFF,TGTGCCAGCACCCCGACAAGCCTCACTGAAGCTTTCTTT
TRBD2,TRBV25-1,TRBJ2-3,-,CASRPTGSGGTDTQYF,TGTGCCAGCAGGCCGACGGGTAGCGGGGGCACAGATACGCAGTATTTT
-,TRBV18,TRBJ2-7,-,CASSLSDGGYEQYF,TGTGCCAGCTCACTATCCGACGGGGGCTACGAGCAGTACTTC
TRBD1,TRBV11-3,TRBJ1-5,-,CASSLARQGVQPQHF,TGTGCCAGCAGCTTAGCCAGACAGGGGGTTCAGCCCCAGCATTTT
-,TRBV27,TRBJ1-5,once,CASSLYRDYSNQPQHF,TGTGCCAGCAGTCTTTACAGGGATTATAGCAATCAGCCCCAGCATTTT
TRBD1,TRBV12-5,TRBJ2-5,few,CASGGGQGAQETQYF,TGTGCTAGTGGGGGGGGACAGGGAGCCCAAGAGACCCAGTACTTC
-,TRBV7-3,TRBJ1-3,once,CASSIGGRSSGNTIYF,TGTGCCAGCAGCATAGGGGGACGGAGCTCTGGAAACACCATATATTTT
-,TRBV27,TRBJ2-5,-,CASNPAGDQTQYF,TGTGCCAGCAACCCGGCAGGCGACCAGACCCAGTACTTC
-,TRBV7-8,TRBJ1-3,-,CASSPNSGIFGNTIYF,TGTGCCAGCAGCCCCAACTCGGGGATATTTGGAAACACCATATATTTT